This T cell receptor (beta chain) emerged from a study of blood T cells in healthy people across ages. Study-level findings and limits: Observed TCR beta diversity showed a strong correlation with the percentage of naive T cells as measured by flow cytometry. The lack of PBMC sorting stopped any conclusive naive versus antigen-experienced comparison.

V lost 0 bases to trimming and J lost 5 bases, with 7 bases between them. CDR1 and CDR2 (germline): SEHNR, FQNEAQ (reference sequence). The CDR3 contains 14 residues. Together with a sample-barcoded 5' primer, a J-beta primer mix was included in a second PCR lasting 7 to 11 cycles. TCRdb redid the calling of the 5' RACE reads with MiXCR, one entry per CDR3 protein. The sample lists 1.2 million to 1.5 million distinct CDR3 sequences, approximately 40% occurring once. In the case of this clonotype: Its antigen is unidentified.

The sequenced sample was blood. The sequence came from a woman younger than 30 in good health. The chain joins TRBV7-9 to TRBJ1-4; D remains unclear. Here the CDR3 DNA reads TGTGCCAGCAGCTTAGCCGGCCCGAATGAAAAACTGTTTTTT. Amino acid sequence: CASSLAGPNEKLFF.